Included here is one TCR beta chain sequence, with context. How the authors handled the data: Amplifying reference gene primers gave estimates of nucleated cell counts. This table comes from immunoSEQ multiplex PCR, and its TCRdb copy is limited to in-frame clones, with some not included. From that table come the V and J calls and clone size; the DNA was used to work out D and trimming. The sample includes just over 95,000 clones, roughly 82% of them seen just once. This specimen comes from a study of blood T cell repertoires in COVID-19. Study-wide context: There were acute and convalescent COVID-19 samples, and they came from the United States, Italy and Spain. Sources were T cells, B-cell-depleted T cells, or PBMCs; the material itself was cDNA or gDNA.

V was cut by 0 bases and J by 2 bases, with 12 bases left in between. The CDR3 length is 15 residues. CDR1 and CDR2 (germline): SGHTS, YDEGEE. This chain uses TRBV5-8 with TRBJ2-7; possibly TRBD1 for D (6 bases). The specimen was peripheral blood. This clonotype originated in a man of 80 years or more with acute or convalescent COVID-19. The CDR3 DNA follows: TGTGCCAGCAGCTTGGCAGGACAGCGCACCTACGAGCAGTACTTC. Protein sequence: CASSLAGQRTYEQYF.